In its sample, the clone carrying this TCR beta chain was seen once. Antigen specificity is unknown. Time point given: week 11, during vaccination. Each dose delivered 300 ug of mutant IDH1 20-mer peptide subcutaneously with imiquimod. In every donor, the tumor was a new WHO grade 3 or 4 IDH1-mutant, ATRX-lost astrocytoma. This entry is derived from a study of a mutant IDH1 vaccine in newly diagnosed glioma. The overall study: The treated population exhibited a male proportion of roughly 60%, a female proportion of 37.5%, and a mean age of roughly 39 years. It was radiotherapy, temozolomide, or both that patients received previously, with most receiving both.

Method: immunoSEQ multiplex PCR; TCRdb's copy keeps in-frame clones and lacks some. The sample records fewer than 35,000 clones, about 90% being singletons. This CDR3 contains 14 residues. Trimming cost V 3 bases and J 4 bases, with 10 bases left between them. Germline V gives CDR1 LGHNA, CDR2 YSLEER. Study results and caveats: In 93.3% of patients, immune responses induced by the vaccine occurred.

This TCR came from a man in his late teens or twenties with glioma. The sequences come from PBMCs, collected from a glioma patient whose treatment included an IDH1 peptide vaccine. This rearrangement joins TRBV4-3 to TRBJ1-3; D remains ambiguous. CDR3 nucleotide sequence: TGCGCCAGCAGCCAGCCCACAGCGGGAAACACCATATATTTT. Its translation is CASSQPTAGNTIYF.